This TCR beta chain stems from a study of neurological immune-mediated disorders. This clonotype was seen a handful of times. The length of the CDR3 is 13 residues. CDR1 SNHLY and CDR2 FYNNEI come from the germline V gene. Between the trimmed V and J ends, which lost 7 bases and 1 base, there was a span of 10 bases. With 10-nucleotide random UMIs included, cDNA was synthesized by 5'RACE. Over 190 million TCR-beta sequences from 15-18 subjects came from every sequencing run. TCRdb analysed the 5' RACE reads with MiXCR anew, one entry per CDR3 protein. This table has roughly 28,000 distinct CDR3 sequences, about 3.5% appearing once.

The genes are TRBV2 and TRBJ1-1; TRBD1 is a possible D gene (6 bases). The receptor's source is a woman aged 25 to 45 with multiple sclerosis. Sequenced input: PBMCs. For the CDR3, the DNA is TGTGCCAGCAAGGAGGGACAGAACACTGAAGCTTTCTTT. Protein: CASKEGQNTEAFF.